These T cell receptor beta chains were read from a single sample in a study of glioma-infiltrating T cells after dendritic cell vaccination. Using immunoSEQ multiplex PCR, the repertoire was profiled, and TCRdb retains in-frame clones only, with some absent. This sample has some 90,000 clones; roughly four fifths occur once, and the top ten carry over 2%. The sequenced sample was blood, obtained after dendritic cell vaccination. These receptors were obtained from a human donor with glioblastoma. CDR3s include the opening cysteine and the closing phenylalanine or tryptophan. Fields, in order: V gene, J gene, D gene, clone size, CDR3 DNA, CDR3 protein. D genes are given only for firm matches. Clone size is shown for a subset of rows, as once, few, many or a class of expanded clone.

TRBV5-1	TRBJ2-2	TRBD2	NA	TGCGCCAGCAGCCGAGACGGGAGGGCCAACACCGGGGAGCTGTTTTTT	CASSRDGRANTGELFF
TRBV18	TRBJ2-7	TRBD1	NA	TGTGCCAGCTCACGACAGGGGGCGCGTGAGCAGTACTTC	CASSRQGAREQYF
TRBV5-1	TRBJ2-7	NA	NA	TGCGCCAGCAGCTGGACCTCTAGCTCCGAGCAGTACTTC	CASSWTSSSEQYF
TRBV15	TRBJ1-2	NA	NA	TGTGCCACCAGCAGAGATTCGGAGGTGATATATGGCTACACCTTC	CATSRDSEVIYGYTF
TRBV5-1	TRBJ1-1	NA	NA	TGCGCCAGCAGCTTGGCGGGACTGACGAACACTGAAGCTTTCTTT	CASSLAGLTNTEAFF
TRBV19	TRBJ2-2	TRBD2	NA	TGTGCCAGTAGTACCCAGGGAGGGGCCACCGGGGAGCTGTTTTTT	CASSTQGGATGELFF
TRBV5-5	TRBJ1-5	NA	NA	TGTGCCAGCAGCGTTGAGGGTGGGAGGAATCAGCCCCAGCATTTT	CASSVEGGRNQPQHF
TRBV5-1	TRBJ1-5	NA	NA	TGCGCCAGCAGCTTGGCGGGTTCGGGCAATCAGCCCCAGCATTTT	CASSLAGSGNQPQHF
TRBV10-2	TRBJ1-2	NA	NA	TGCGCCAGCAGTGAGTCGACGTGGAGGGTCGGGGGCTACACCTTC	CASSESTWRVGGYTF
TRBV19	TRBJ2-3	TRBD2	NA	TGTGCCAGTACCAGCCGGGGGGTCACAGATACGCAGTATTTT	CASTSRGVTDTQYF
TRBV4-1	TRBJ2-5	TRBD2	NA	TGCGCCAGCAGCCGTTCCGGGGTTAGCGGGGGCCAATCCCAAGAGACCCAGTACTTC	CASSRSGVSGGQSQETQYF
TRBV19	TRBJ1-5	NA	NA	TGTGCCAGTAGTCTAGGACAGTACAATCAGCCCCAGCATTTT	CASSLGQYNQPQHF
TRBV19	TRBJ1-1	NA	NA	TGTGCCAGTAGGACCCTTGTGGGGGGCACTGAAGCTTTCTTT	CASRTLVGGTEAFF
TRBV7-9	TRBJ1-2	NA	NA	TGTGCCAGCAGCTTCCCAGGGGTTGGCTATGGCTACACCTTC	CASSFPGVGYGYTF
TRBV7-2	TRBJ2-1	NA	NA	TGTGCCAGCAGCTTATCCCCTCATGCGGACAATGAGCAGTTCTTC	CASSLSPHADNEQFF
TRBV7-5	TRBJ2-3	NA	NA	TGTGCCAGAAGCCCGGACAGGGGAGAGGGGCAGTATTTT	CARSPDRGEGQYF
TRBV5-1	TRBJ2-5	NA	NA	TGCGCCAGCAGCTCGGACGGACAGCCGGCGGAGACCCAGTACTTC	CASSSDGQPAETQYF
TRBV5-4	TRBJ2-1	NA	NA	TGTGCCAGCAGTCCGAGGGTACTCGATGAGCAGTTCTTC	CASSPRVLDEQFF
TRBV2	TRBJ1-1	NA	NA	TGTGCCAGCAGTGCAGGGGTGAACACTGAAGCTTTCTTT	CASSAGVNTEAFF
TRBV7-8	TRBJ1-5	NA	NA	TGTGCCAGCAGCTTAATGGAGGGAACTCAGCCCCAGCATTTT	CASSLMEGTQPQHF
TRBV2	TRBJ2-7	NA	NA	TGTGCCAGCAGTGGCAGGGGTAGGCACGAGCAGTACTTC	CASSGRGRHEQYF
TRBV5-1	TRBJ2-1	TRBD2	NA	TGCGCCAGCAGCACCCCCGGGGGGAGCAATGAGCAGTTCTTC	CASSTPGGSNEQFF
TRBV7-2	TRBJ2-3	TRBD1	NA	TGTGCCAGCAGCCCTGGACAGGGGGCAGATACGCAGTATTTT	CASSPGQGADTQYF
TRBV19	TRBJ1-5	NA	NA	TGTGCCAGTAGCGGGGGGGGGCAAAGCAATCAGCCCCAGCATTTT	CASSGGGQSNQPQHF
TRBV7-2	TRBJ2-1	NA	few	TGTGCCAGCAGCTTAGACTCCGGGGCCTACAATGAGCAGTTCTTC	CASSLDSGAYNEQFF
TRBV19	TRBJ1-4	NA	few	TGTGCCAGTAGTATCGACAACTTCCCCGAAAAACTGTTTTTT	CASSIDNFPEKLFF
TRBV7-8	TRBJ2-5	NA	NA	TGTGCCAGCAGCTCGCACCTAGGGAAACAGGCTGGGGAGACCCAGTACTTC	CASSSHLGKQAGETQYF
TRBV7-2	TRBJ2-1	NA	NA	TGTGCCAGCAGCTTCCTTCGTGGGCGGGCCGCGGCGCAGTTCTTC	CASSFLRGRAAAQFF
TRBV5-1	TRBJ1-6	TRBD1	NA	TGCGCCAGCAGCCCGAACCCGGTAACAGGGGGCACACCCCTCCACTTT	CASSPNPVTGGTPLHF
TRBV7-9	TRBJ1-1	NA	NA	TGTGCCAGCAGCTTATCCCGACAGTTTGAAGCTTTCTTT	CASSLSRQFEAFF
TRBV5-6	TRBJ2-7	NA	NA	TGTGCCAGCAGCTTGGGCCGAGGGCACATGAACGAGCAGTACTTC	CASSLGRGHMNEQYF
TRBV7-2	TRBJ2-5	NA	NA	TGTGCCAGCAGCCCTCGGGGGACCCAGTACTTC	CASSPRGTQYF
TRBV7-2	TRBJ2-1	TRBD2	NA	TGTGCCAGCAGCTCGTTAGCGGGACCGAACAATGAGCAGTTCTTC	CASSSLAGPNNEQFF
TRBV6-1	TRBJ2-3	NA	few	TGTGCCGGCGCGGTGGGGGGGGCGATAGATACGCAGTATTTT	CAGAVGGAIDTQYF
TRBV27	TRBJ1-2	NA	NA	TGTGCCAGCAGTTTAGTGCGAAATGGCTACACCTTC	CASSLVRNGYTF
TRBV5-1	TRBJ2-1	TRBD2	NA	TGCGCCAGCAGCTTTAGGACTAGCGGGGGTTATGAGCAGTTCTTC	CASSFRTSGGYEQFF
TRBV14	TRBJ1-6	NA	few	TGTGCCAGCAGCCAACTTATCTTTGCAGGGTCGGCCTCACCCCTCCACTTT	CASSQLIFAGSASPLHF
TRBV18	TRBJ2-2	TRBD2	NA	TGTGCCAGCTCACCACAACGGACTAGGGCCTCCACGACCGGGGAGCTGTTTTTT	CASSPQRTRASTTGELFF
TRBV6-4	TRBJ1-1	TRBD1	NA	TGTGCCAGCAGACGGACAGGAAACACTGAAGCTTTCTTT	CASRRTGNTEAFF
TRBV19	TRBJ1-2	TRBD1	NA	TGTGCCAGTAGTATACTTATGACAGGGGGCTACTATGGCTACACCTTC	CASSILMTGGYYGYTF
TRBV6-5	TRBJ2-6	NA	NA	TGTGCCAGCAGTTACGTCCCAGGCTCTGGGGCCAACGTCCTGACTTTC	CASSYVPGSGANVLTF
TRBV7-2	TRBJ1-2	NA	NA	TGTGCCAGCAGCTTAGAGGGGGTATATGGCTACACCTTC	CASSLEGVYGYTF
TRBV6-1	TRBJ2-3	TRBD2	many	TGTGCCAGCAGCGGACTAGCGGGGGGGCCAGATACGCAGTATTTT	CASSGLAGGPDTQYF
TRBV10-3	TRBJ1-3	NA	NA	TGTGCCATCAGTGAGTACAGGTTTCACTCTGGAAACACCATATATTTT	CAISEYRFHSGNTIYF
TRBV7-9	TRBJ1-2	TRBD1	NA	TGTGCCAGCAGCGTTTACAGGGGAAGAACGCTGTCGATGTACACCTTC	CASSVYRGRTLSMYTF
TRBV6-5	TRBJ2-1	TRBD2	NA	TGTGCCAGCAGCCGCCGAGCGGGAGGGCCCCATGAGCAGTTCTTC	CASSRRAGGPHEQFF
TRBV25-1	TRBJ2-2	TRBD1	NA	TGTGCCAGCAGTGCAAAGACAGGGGTCAACACCGGGGAGCTGTTTTTT	CASSAKTGVNTGELFF
TRBV6-5	TRBJ1-2	NA	NA	TGTGCCAGCAGACTCAGGGAGGTCAACTATGGCTACACCTTC	CASRLREVNYGYTF
TRBV28	TRBJ2-1	TRBD1	many	TGTGCCAGCAGTTTTACTGGACAGGTGTTCTTC	CASSFTGQVFF
TRBV2	TRBJ2-5	NA	NA	TGTGCCAGCACTAGAGAAGAGACCCAGTACTTC	CASTREETQYF